Here is one T cell receptor beta chain with its context. TCRdb re-analysed the RT-PCR reads in MiXCR, keeping a single row per CDR3 protein. The sample contains about a million distinct CDR3 sequences, about 20% of which appear only once. The data originate from a study of patients and donors after allogeneic stem cell transplantation. CDR3 length: 15 residues. Germline V CDR1 and CDR2: SGHTA, FQGTGA. Trimming removed 2 bases at V and 6 bases at J, with 14 bases between. The source is a human donor who was either an allogeneic HSCT recipient or a stem cell or donor lymphocyte infusion donor (not recorded which). It is not recorded whose cells these are; they may come from a transplant donor. The source material was blood, either unsorted or a sorted T cell fraction (not recorded which). The chain recombines TRBV7-3 with TRBJ2-1, with D tentatively TRBD2 (6 bases). CDR3 sequence: CASSLRGRRGNEQFF. As DNA, the CDR3 is TGTGCCAGCAGCTTACGGGGGAGAAGGGGCAATGAGCAGTTCTTC.